The rows below give T cell receptor beta chains drawn from one sample of a study of beta chain features in type 1 diabetes. The method was immunoSEQ multiplex PCR; TCRdb's version includes in-frame clones alone and lacks a portion of them. This sample carries around 250,000 clones, less than 35% of them seen once, and the ten largest clones take roughly 4%. The material sequenced was central memory CD4+ T cells from blood. Receptor source: a man aged 25 to 40 in good health. The CDR3 runs from the conserved cysteine through the conserved F or W. A D gene is named only where the DNA matches it firmly. Rows may omit the clone size; those that give it use once, few, many or a size class.

TRBJ2-1 TRBV10-3 TRBD2 - TGTGCCATCAGTAGCGGGAGTCGGTCCTACAATGAGCAGTTCTTC CAISSGSRSYNEQFF
TRBJ2-2 TRBV6-6 - - TGTGCCAGCAGTTACTCGAGTCAGGTGGCGGGGGAGCTGTTTTTT CASSYSSQVAGELFF
TRBJ1-6 TRBV9 - few TGTGCCAGCAGCGTAGGTGACCACCGAGGTTCACCCCTCCACTTT CASSVGDHRGSPLHF
TRBJ1-1 TRBV7-8 TRBD1 - TGTGCCAGCAGCCCGGGACAGACAGGGAGAAACACTGAAGCTTTCTTT CASSPGQTGRNTEAFF
TRBJ1-1 TRBV6-1 TRBD1 - TGTGCCAGCAGTTCACGACAGGGACGGATCGAAGCTTTCTTT CASSSRQGRIEAFF
TRBJ2-3 TRBV2 TRBD1 few TGTGCCAGCAGTGAAGAGGGGGCAGGGCCCACAGATACGCAGTATTTT CASSEEGAGPTDTQYF
TRBJ2-7 TRBV19 TRBD1 - TGTGCCAGTAGCCCCTCGACAGGGATCTACGAGCAGTACTTC CASSPSTGIYEQYF
TRBJ1-1 TRBV12-2 - - TGTGCAAGTCGCTTGGACACTGAAGCTTTCTTT CASRLDTEAFF
TRBJ2-7 TRBV25-1 TRBD1 - TGTGCCAGCAGTCCCGACAGGGTTGACTACGAGCAGTACTTC CASSPDRVDYEQYF
TRBJ1-6 TRBV23-1 TRBD1 - TGCGCCAGCAGTCAGACAGGGCGGGTGTCGCAGGGTTCACCCCTCCACTTT CASSQTGRVSQGSPLHF
TRBJ1-2 TRBV5-6 - - TGTGCCACCCAAGGGTGGGGGAAAGGTGGCTACACCTTC CATQGWGKGGYTF
TRBJ1-6 TRBV27 TRBD1 - TGTGCCAGCAGTTTTAACCGGGACAGGGGTTCACCCCTCCACTTT CASSFNRDRGSPLHF
TRBJ2-3 TRBV5-4 - - TGTGCCAGCAGCTCCCAGACTGACACAGATACGCAGTATTTT CASSSQTDTDTQYF
TRBJ2-1 TRBV7-2 - few TGTGCCAGCAGCTTAGATGTACGGGATGAGCAGTTCTTC CASSLDVRDEQFF
TRBJ1-1 TRBV20-1 - - TGCAGTGCCCCGACAAGGACTGAAGCTTTCTTT CSAPTRTEAFF
TRBJ2-5 TRBV6-5 - - TGTGCCAGCAGTTACGGCAGGTCCTCGAAAGAGACCCAGTACTTC CASSYGRSSKETQYF
TRBJ1-1 TRBV2 - - TGTGCCAGCAGCCACGGGCCTGGCACTGAAGCTTTCTTT CASSHGPGTEAFF
TRBJ1-5 TRBV15 - few TGTGCCACCAGCCGTCCCAAAGGGGGCAATCAGCCCCAGCATTTT CATSRPKGGNQPQHF
TRBJ2-3 TRBV9 - - TGTGCCAGCAGCGTAGGGGCAGATACGCAGTATTTT CASSVGADTQYF
TRBJ2-5 TRBV5-1 - few TGCGCCAGCAGCCCCTTGGCGCCCCCGACCCAGTACTTC CASSPLAPPTQYF
TRBJ2-3 TRBV6-1 - - TGTGCCAGCAGTGTTATCGGAATAGGAACAGATACGCAGTATTTT CASSVIGIGTDTQYF
TRBJ2-1 TRBV6-5 - - TGTGCCAGCAGCAGGGACGGGAGCTCCTACAATGAGCAGTTCTTC CASSRDGSSYNEQFF
TRBJ2-1 TRBV18 - - TGTGCCAGCTCACCAAGGTCTGGGTACAATGAGCAGTTCTTC CASSPRSGYNEQFF
TRBJ2-5 TRBV11-2 - - TGTGCCAGCAGCTTAGAGAGACAAGAGACCCAGTACTTC CASSLERQETQYF
TRBJ2-1 TRBV7-9 - - TGTGCCAGCAGCCCACGGGACCACTACAATGAGCAGTTCTTC CASSPRDHYNEQFF
TRBJ1-1 TRBV4-1 - - TGCGCCAGCAGCCAAGATAACGGGTCAGGAGCTTTCTTT CASSQDNGSGAFF
TRBJ2-7 TRBV29-1 TRBD2 few TGCAGCGTAAAAACTAGCGGGGCCTCCTACGAGCAGTACTTC CSVKTSGASYEQYF
TRBJ2-1 TRBV7-7 - many TGTGCCAGCAGCTTAGCACATACCTCCTACAATGAGCAGTTCTTC CASSLAHTSYNEQFF
TRBJ2-3 TRBV7-2 - - TGTGCCAGCAGCTTATCCAGGGGACCAGATACGCAGTATTTT CASSLSRGPDTQYF
TRBJ1-1 TRBV30 - - TGTGCCTGGACACACGGCAGAACGAACACTGAAGCTTTCTTT CAWTHGRTNTEAFF
TRBJ2-7 TRBV20-1 TRBD1 - TGCAGTGCTATGACAGGGTTTGAGCAGTACTTC CSAMTGFEQYF
TRBJ2-2 TRBV6-4 - - TGTGCCAGCAGTGTCAGGGGTTACACCGGGGAGCTGTTTTTT CASSVRGYTGELFF
TRBJ2-1 TRBV4-3 TRBD2 - TGCGCCAGCAGCCAAGAACTAGCGGGGCCCAAACACCATGAGCAGTTCTTC CASSQELAGPKHHEQFF
TRBJ2-3 TRBV7-9 - few TGTGCCAGCAGCTTGGTCTCATCAGATACGCAGTATTTT CASSLVSSDTQYF
TRBJ2-1 TRBV19 TRBD2 - TGTGCCAGTAGTATAGTCCCGAGGACTAGCGGTAGCTACAATGAGCAGTTCTTC CASSIVPRTSGSYNEQFF
TRBJ2-3 TRBV5-1 - medium-sized TGCGCCAGCAGCTTCAGACAGGCGGTTAGCACAGATACGCAGTATTTT CASSFRQAVSTDTQYF
TRBJ1-5 TRBV29-1 - many TGCAGCGTCTGGACACTCGGACAGCCCCAGCATTTT CSVWTLGQPQHF
TRBJ2-7 TRBV29-1 - - TGCAGCGGGGGAAAGGGACCTTACGAGCAGTACTTC CSGGKGPYEQYF
TRBJ2-6 TRBV27 - - TGTGCCAGCAGTTTAGCGTTCTCTGGGGCCAACGTCCTGACTTTC CASSLAFSGANVLTF
TRBJ2-7 TRBV7-9 - - TGTGCCAGCAGCTCAGCCAAGGCCTACGAGCAGTACTTC CASSSAKAYEQYF
TRBJ2-1 TRBV18 - - TGTGCCAGCTCACCCTCTACTCGGAAAATGCACAATGAGCAGTTCTTC CASSPSTRKMHNEQFF
TRBJ1-5 TRBV6-5 - few TGTGCCAGCACCCGAGGGAAGGGGCAGCCCCAGCATTTT CASTRGKGQPQHF
TRBJ2-5 TRBV18 - - TGTGCCAGCTCACTCCGAAGCTTCAGGGGCCAGGAGGGAGAGACCCAGTACTTC CASSLRSFRGQEGETQYF
TRBJ2-1 TRBV23-1 TRBD2 few TGCGCCAGCAGCCTAGCGGTGGCCTCCTACAATGAGCAGTTCTTC CASSLAVASYNEQFF
TRBJ2-3 TRBV10-3 - few TGTGCCATCAGTGCCGGGGACGGTAGCACAGATACGCAGTATTTT CAISAGDGSTDTQYF
TRBJ2-1 TRBV7-2 - - TGTGCCAGCAGCCCCCACCCGAGTAATGAGCAGTTCTTC CASSPHPSNEQFF
TRBJ2-3 TRBV11-2 - - TGTGCCAGCAGCTTAGGATCACCTCTGGGGGTAGATACGCAGTATTTT CASSLGSPLGVDTQYF
TRBJ2-7 TRBV7-2 - once TGTGCCAGCAGCTTGAGACAGGTCTACGAGCAGTACTTC CASSLRQVYEQYF
TRBJ1-5 TRBV30 - few TGTGCCTGGTGCGACATCCACGGGCAGCCCCAGCATTTT CAWCDIHGQPQHF
TRBJ1-5 TRBV7-9 - - TGTGCCAGCAGCCTAAACAATCAGCCCCAGCATTTT CASSLNNQPQHF
TRBJ2-7 TRBV6-1 - few TGTGCCAGCAGTGAAGCATTGACTCTAGGCTCCTACGAGCAGTACTTC CASSEALTLGSYEQYF
TRBJ1-2 TRBV6-6 - few TGTGCCAGCAGTGGGGGCAGCATCTATGGCTACACCTTC CASSGGSIYGYTF
TRBJ1-5 TRBV9 - - TGTGCCAGCAGCGTCGGGACAAGCCAGGGGCCCCAGCATTTT CASSVGTSQGPQHF
TRBJ1-6 TRBV7-8 - few TGTGCCAGTACCACAGGGCTAAATTCACCCCTCCACTTT CASTTGLNSPLHF